The text below deals with one T cell receptor (beta chain). The antigen remains unidentified. The CDR3 is made up of 16 amino acids. Germline V gives CDR1 GTSNPN, CDR2 SVGIG (reference sequence). The trim removed 1 base at V and 0 bases at J, leaving 7 bases unmatched. Study-level points and caveats: Tumor-infiltrating Treg TCR alpha and beta sequences overlapped most with tumor naive CD4+ T cells, then blood naive.

TCRdb re-called the 5' RACE reads with MiXCR, one entry per CDR3 protein. Of about 50,000 distinct CDR3 sequences listed, around 26% are singletons. Naive CD4+ T cells were purified with Tregs depleted by CD25. The chain employs TRBV30 and TRBJ2-7, with TRBD1 matching over 9 bases. This clonotype originated in a female donor with breast cancer. What was sequenced was naive CD4+ T cells sorted from blood. Sample subset: naive CD4+ T cells, CD4+CD45RA+CD25-. The DNA of the CDR3 is TGTGCCTGGAGTGAAAAGCCGGGACAGGGCTCCTACGAGCAGTACTTC. Encoded protein: CAWSEKPGQGSYEQYF. Supplemented by reference TRBV30 and TRBJ2-7, the full variable domain reads SQTIHQWPATLVQPVGSPLSLECTVEGTSNPNLYWYRQAAGRGLQLLFYSVGIGQISSEVPQNLSASRPQDRQFILSSKKLLLSDSGFYLCAWSEKPGQGSYEQYFGPGTRLTVT.